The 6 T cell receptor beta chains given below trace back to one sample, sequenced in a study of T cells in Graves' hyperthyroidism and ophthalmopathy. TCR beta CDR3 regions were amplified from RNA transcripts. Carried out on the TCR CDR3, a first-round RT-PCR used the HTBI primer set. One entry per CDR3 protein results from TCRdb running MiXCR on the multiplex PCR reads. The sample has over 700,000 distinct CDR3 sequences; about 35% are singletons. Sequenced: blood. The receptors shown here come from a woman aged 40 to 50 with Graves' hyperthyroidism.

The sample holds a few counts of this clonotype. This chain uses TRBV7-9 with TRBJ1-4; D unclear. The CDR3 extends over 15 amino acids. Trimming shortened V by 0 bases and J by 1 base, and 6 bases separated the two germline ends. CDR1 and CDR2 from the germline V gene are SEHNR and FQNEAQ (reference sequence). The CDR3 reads CASSLAVKTNEKLFF. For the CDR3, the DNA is TGTGCCAGCAGCTTAGCGGTGAAAACTAATGAAAAACTGTTTTTT.

CDR3 sequence (DNA): TGTGCCAGCAGCTTAGATGGGGAAGGGGAGCTGTTTTTT. It is translated as CASSLDGEGELFF. The chain carries TRBV11-2 and TRBJ2-2; D is undetermined. Per germline, CDR1 SGHAT and CDR2 FQNNGV. The CDR3 spans 13 residues. Deletions cut 0 bases from V and 8 bases from J, with 7 bases between.

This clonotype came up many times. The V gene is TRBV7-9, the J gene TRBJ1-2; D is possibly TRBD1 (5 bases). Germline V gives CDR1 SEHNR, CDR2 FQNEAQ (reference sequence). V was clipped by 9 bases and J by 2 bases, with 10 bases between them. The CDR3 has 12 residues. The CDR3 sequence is CASQGVNYGYTF. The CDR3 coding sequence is TGTGCCAGTCAAGGGGTCAACTATGGCTACACCTTC.

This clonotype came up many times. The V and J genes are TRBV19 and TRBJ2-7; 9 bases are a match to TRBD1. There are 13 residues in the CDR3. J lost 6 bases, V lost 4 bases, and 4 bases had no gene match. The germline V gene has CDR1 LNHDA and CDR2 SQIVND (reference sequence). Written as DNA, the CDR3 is TGTGCCAGTAGTACAAACAGGGGGCTCGAGCAGTACTTC. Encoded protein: CASSTNRGLEQYF.

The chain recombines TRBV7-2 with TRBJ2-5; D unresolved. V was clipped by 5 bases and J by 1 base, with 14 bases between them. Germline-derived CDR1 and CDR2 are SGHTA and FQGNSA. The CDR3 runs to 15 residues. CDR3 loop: CASSGISAAQETQYF. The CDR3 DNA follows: TGTGCCAGCAGCGGAATTTCGGCGGCCCAAGAGACCCAGTACTTC.

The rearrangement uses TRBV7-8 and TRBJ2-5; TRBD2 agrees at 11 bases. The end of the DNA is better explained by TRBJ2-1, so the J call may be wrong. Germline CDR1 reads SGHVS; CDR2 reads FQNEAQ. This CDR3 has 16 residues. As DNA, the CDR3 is TGTGCCAGCAGCTTAGGCGGGACTAGCGGATACAATGAGCAGTTCTTC. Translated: CASSLGGTSGYNEQFF.